The sequence of this T cell receptor (beta chain) was determined in a study of cytomegalovirus exposure and HLA in healthy donors. General study points: Whilst most TCR sequences proved rare, a subset of public TCRs occurred across many donors. Immune exposure data for these donors was limited to CMV serostatus. The likely explanation for a cluster of highly shared sequence variants was sequencing artifact.

The PCR made use of 60 Vbeta and 13 Jbeta primers. Method: immunoSEQ multiplex PCR; TCRdb's copy keeps in-frame clones and lacks some. The sample lists more than 95,000 clones, approximately 72% occurring once. Losses at the gene ends were 3 bases for V and 2 bases for J; bases not matched to a gene: 3. The V gene's germline CDR1 is SGHTA and CDR2 FQGNSA. The length of the CDR3 is 15 residues. This clone was seen a single time. Its antigen is unknown. V gene TRBV7-2 combines with J gene TRBJ2-3; 9 bases match TRBD2. This TCR derives from a woman in her seventies in good health and CMV-seropositive. Sample: PBMCs. CDR3 sequence: CASSFVAGATDTQYF. The CDR3 DNA sequence: TGTGCCAGCAGCTTCGTAGCGGGGGCCACAGATACGCAGTATTTT.